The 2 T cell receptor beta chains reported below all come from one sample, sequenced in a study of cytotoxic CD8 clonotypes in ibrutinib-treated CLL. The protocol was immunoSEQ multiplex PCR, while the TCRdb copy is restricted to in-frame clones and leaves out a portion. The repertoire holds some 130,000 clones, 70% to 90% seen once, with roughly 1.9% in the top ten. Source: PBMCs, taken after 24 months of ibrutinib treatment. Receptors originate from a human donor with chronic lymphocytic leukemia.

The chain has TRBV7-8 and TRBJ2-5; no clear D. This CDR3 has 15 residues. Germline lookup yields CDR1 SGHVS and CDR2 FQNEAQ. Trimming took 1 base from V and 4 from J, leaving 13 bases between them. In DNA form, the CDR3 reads TGTGCCAGCAGCTTAGTGGGTGATTCCCGAGAGACCCAGTACTTC. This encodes CASSLVGDSRETQYF.

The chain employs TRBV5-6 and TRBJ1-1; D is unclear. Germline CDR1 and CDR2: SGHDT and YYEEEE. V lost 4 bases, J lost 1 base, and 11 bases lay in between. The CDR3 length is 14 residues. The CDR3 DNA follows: TGTGCCAGCAGCGGCCCGGGCGAGAACACTGAAGCTTTCTTT. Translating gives CASSGPGENTEAFF.